This TCR beta chain derives from a study of blood T cell repertoires in COVID-19 (dated by TCRdb to 2018 to 2020). General notes on the study: Samples covering the acute and convalescent phases of COVID-19 were provided by collaborators in the United States, Italy and Spain. The material from the prospective study consisted of cDNA or gDNA derived from T cells, B-cell-depleted T cells, or PBMCs. Deeply sampled blood TCRbeta repertoires from subjects exposed to, actively infected with, or recovered from COVID-19 were included in the dataset. The repertoires were released in a freely available public database meant as a resource for research on the immune response to SARS-CoV-2. Samples came from the ongoing ImmuneRACE study (first 160 participants) plus 1,254 subjects from 6 global collaborators. Nearly every sample came with metadata listing a de-identified subject ID, COVID-19 status, age in years and sex. Where available, HLA class I and class II types were obtained from metadata supplied by the sample provider rather than from assay-based typing.

V is pruned by 6 bases and J by 4 bases, leaving 14 bases of the junction without a gene match. Spanning cysteine to phenylalanine, the CDR3 consists of 17 amino acids. CDR3 DNA is the only sequence kept; it has 51 bases, read in frame from the first base. As encoded in the germline V gene, CDR1 is MRHNA while CDR2 is SNTAGT. One collaborating source in Seattle enrolled patients during active infection and followed them longitudinally through the course of disease. Whole blood was collected in K2EDTA tubes by collaborating institutions according to the institutions' own protocols. For TCRbeta analysis, collaborator samples were shipped as frozen whole blood, as isolated PBMCs, or as DNA extracted from either sample type. TCRbeta CDR3 regions were amplified from genomic DNA by means of the immunoSEQ Assay, a bias-controlled multiplex PCR. On the authors' methods: The number of nucleated cells in each sample was estimated from the amplification of reference gene primers within the assay. To quantify the absolute abundance of each unique TCRbeta CDR3 rearrangement, sequence reads were collapsed and filtered. Productive Simpson clonality was computed per sample as the square root of Simpson's diversity index over productive rearrangements. TCRdb re-hosts the immuneACCESS table, in-frame sequences only. Its copies lack some clones; in the studies checked, an unresolved V gene accounts for under half of them, and the cause for the rest is not known. From that table come the V and J calls and clone size; the DNA was used to work out D and trimming. The sample profile shows 250,000 to 350,000 clones; about 93% of them were found once. The top ten clones comprise about 7% of the sample.

Comment on this clone: It lacks a known antigen. No clone much larger than this one lies a single base away; base qualities are absent.

What the work shows at the level of the full study, not this receptor alone: The quantity of clinical and demographic metadata differed by source and by participant and was supplied without curation.

The specimen was peripheral blood. The sequence joins TRBV6-4 to TRBJ2-7, with 11 bases aligning to TRBD2. The sequence came from a woman under 40 with COVID-19, enrolled during active disease. The nucleotide sequence is TGTGCCAGCAGGGACCGGGAGGGACTAGCGGAAGAGTACGAGCAGTACTTC. Translation gives CASRDREGLAEEYEQYF.